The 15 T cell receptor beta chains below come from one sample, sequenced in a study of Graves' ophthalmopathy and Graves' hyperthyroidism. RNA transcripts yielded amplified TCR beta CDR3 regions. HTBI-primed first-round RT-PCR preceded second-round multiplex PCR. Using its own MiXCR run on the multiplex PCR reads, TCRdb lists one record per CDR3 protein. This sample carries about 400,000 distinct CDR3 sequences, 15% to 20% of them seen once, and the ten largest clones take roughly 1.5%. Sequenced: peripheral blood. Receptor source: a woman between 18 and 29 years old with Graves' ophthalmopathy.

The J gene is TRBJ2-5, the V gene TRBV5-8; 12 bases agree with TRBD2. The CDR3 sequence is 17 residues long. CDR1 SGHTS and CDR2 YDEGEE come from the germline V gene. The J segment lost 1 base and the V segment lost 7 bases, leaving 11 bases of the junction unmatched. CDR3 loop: CASGLGLAGPLQETQYF. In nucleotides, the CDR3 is TGTGCCAGCGGGCTAGGACTAGCGGGACCCCTCCAAGAGACCCAGTACTTC.

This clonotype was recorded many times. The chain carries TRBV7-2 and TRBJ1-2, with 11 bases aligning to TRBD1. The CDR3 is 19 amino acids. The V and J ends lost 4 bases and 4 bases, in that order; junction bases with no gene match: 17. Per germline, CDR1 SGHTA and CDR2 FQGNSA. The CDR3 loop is CASSSPLAHGQGAGYGYTF. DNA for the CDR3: TGTGCCAGCAGCTCTCCTTTAGCTCATGGACAGGGGGCCGGCTATGGCTACACCTTC.

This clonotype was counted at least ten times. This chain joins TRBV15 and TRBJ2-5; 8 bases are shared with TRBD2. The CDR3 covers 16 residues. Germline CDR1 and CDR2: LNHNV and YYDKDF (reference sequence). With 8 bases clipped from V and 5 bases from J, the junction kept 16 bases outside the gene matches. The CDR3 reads CATREGAGGPRETQYF. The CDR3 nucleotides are TGTGCCACCCGGGAGGGTGCGGGAGGTCCCCGGGAGACCCAGTACTTC.

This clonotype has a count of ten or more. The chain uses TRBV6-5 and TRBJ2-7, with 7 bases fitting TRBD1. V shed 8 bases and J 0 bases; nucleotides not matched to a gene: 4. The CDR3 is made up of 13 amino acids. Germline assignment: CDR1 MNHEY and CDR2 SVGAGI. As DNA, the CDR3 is TGTGCCAGCCGCAGGGGGACCTCCTACGAGCAGTACTTC. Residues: CASRRGTSYEQYF.

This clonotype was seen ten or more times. The CDR3 region is CASSLQGSGWPQHF. In DNA form, the CDR3 reads TGTGCCAGCAGCTTACAGGGTAGCGGATGGCCCCAGCATTTT. The chain combines TRBV28 with TRBJ1-5; the D gene is possibly TRBD1 (6 bases). V lost 6 bases and J lost 9, with 18 bases in between. The CDR3 has 14 residues. Germline values: CDR1 MDHEN, CDR2 SYDVKM.

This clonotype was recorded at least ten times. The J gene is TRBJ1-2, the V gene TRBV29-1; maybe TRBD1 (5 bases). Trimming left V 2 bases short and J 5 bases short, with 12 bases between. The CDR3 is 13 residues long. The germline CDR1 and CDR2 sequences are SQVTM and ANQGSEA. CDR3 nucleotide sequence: TGCAGCGTTGAACGGGGGGAGGGTTATGGCTACACCTTC. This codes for CSVERGEGYGYTF. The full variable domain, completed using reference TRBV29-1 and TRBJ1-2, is SAVISQKPSRDICQRGTSLTIQCQVDSQVTMMFWYRQQPGQSLTLIATANQGSEATYESGFVIDKFPISRPNLTFSTLTVSNMSPEDSSIYLCSVERGEGYGYTFGSGTRLTVV.

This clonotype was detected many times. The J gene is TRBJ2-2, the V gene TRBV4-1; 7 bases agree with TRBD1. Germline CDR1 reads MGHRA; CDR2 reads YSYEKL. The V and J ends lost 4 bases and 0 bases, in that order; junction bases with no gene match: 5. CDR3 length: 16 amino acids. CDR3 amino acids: CASSRLGQPNTGELFF. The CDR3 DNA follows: TGCGCCAGCAGCCGATTGGGACAGCCGAACACCGGGGAGCTGTTTTTT.

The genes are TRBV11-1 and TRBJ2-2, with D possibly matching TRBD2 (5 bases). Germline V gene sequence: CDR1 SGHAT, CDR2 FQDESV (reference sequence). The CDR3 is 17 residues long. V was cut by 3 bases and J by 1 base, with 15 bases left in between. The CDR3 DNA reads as TGTGCCAGCAGCTTTCAGTTCCAGCGGAGGAACACCGGGGAGCTGTTTTTT. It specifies CASSFQFQRRNTGELFF.

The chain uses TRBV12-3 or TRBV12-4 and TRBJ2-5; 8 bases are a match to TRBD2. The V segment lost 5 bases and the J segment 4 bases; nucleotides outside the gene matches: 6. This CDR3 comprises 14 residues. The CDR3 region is CASSISGTGETQYF. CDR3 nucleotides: TGTGCCAGCAGTATTAGCGGGACTGGAGAGACCCAGTACTTC.

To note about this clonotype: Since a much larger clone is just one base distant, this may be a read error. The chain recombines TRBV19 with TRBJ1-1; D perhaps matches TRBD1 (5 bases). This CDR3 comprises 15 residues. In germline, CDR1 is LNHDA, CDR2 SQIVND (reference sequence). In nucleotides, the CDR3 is TGTTCCAGTAGTACCGGGGGGGTGCTCAACACTGAAGCTTTCTTT. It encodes CSSSTGGVLNTEAFF.

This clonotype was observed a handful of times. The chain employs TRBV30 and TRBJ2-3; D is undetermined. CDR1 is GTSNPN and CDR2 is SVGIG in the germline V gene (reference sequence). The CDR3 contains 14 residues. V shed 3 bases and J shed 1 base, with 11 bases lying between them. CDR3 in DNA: TGTGCCTGGAGCGTCCGGCGAGGCACAGATACGCAGTATTTT. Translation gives CAWSVRRGTDTQYF.

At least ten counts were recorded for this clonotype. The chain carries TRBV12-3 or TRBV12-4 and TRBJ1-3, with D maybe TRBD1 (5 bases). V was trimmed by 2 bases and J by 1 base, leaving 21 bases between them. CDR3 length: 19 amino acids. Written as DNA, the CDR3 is TGTGCCAGCAGTTTAAGAGTTAAGGGGCAGGGAAAGTCTGGAAACACCATATATTTT. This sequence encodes CASSLRVKGQGKSGNTIYF.

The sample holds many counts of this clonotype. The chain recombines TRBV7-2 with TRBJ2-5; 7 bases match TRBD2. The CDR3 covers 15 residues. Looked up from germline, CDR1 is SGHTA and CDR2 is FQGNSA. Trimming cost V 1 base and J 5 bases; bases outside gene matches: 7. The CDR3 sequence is CASSLVGLLWETQYF. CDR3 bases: TGTGCCAGCAGCTTAGTGGGACTACTCTGGGAGACCCAGTACTTC.

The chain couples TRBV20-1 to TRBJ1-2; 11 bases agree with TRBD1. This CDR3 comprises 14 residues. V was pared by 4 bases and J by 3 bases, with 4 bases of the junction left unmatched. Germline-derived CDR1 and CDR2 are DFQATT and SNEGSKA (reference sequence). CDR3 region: CSAIGQGAHYGYTF. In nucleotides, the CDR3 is TGCAGTGCTATCGGACAGGGGGCCCACTATGGCTACACCTTC.

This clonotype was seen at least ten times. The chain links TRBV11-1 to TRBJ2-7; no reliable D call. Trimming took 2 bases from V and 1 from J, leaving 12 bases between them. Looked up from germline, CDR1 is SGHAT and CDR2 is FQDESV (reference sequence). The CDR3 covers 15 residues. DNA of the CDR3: TGTGCCAGCAGCTTAAACCCGGTCGGGTCCTACGAGCAGTACTTC. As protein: CASSLNPVGSYEQYF. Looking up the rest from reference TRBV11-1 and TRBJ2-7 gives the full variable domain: EAEVAQSPRYKITEKSQAVAFWCDPISGHATLYWYRQILGQGPELLVQFQDESVVDDSQLPKDRFSAERLKGVDSTLKIQPAELGDSAMYLCASSLNPVGSYEQYFGPGTRLTVT.